These T cell receptor beta chains were read from a single sample in a study of regulatory T cells in long-lasting Graves disease. TCRdb fed the multiplex PCR reads into MiXCR, producing one record per CDR3 protein. The sample comprises 360,000 or so distinct CDR3 sequences, approximately 16% of which are singletons, and less than 35% rests with the top ten. The same data also went into a second study, on T cells in Graves' hyperthyroidism and ophthalmopathy.

The sample was peripheral blood mononuclear cells (PBMCs), taken at new diagnosis, from a patient treated with antithyroid drugs. The receptors come from a man in his forties with Graves disease. The CDR3 runs from the conserved cysteine through the conserved F or W. A D gene is named only where the DNA matches it firmly. Size is omitted from some rows. Given values are once, few, many or a class for expanded clones.

clone size: .; J gene: TRBJ1-5; V gene: TRBV6-1; D gene: .; CDR3 protein: CASSPRTSNQPQHF; CDR3 DNA: TGTGCCAGCAGTCCACGGACTAGCAATCAGCCCCAGCATTTT
clone size: many; J gene: TRBJ2-6; V gene: TRBV12-3/TRBV12-4; D gene: .; CDR3 protein: CASARSSGANVLTF; CDR3 DNA: TGTGCCAGCGCCCGTAGCTCTGGGGCCAACGTCCTGACTTTC
clone size: few; J gene: TRBJ1-1; V gene: TRBV28; D gene: .; CDR3 protein: CTSSLFEGEAFF; CDR3 DNA: TGTACCAGCAGTTTATTCGAGGGGGAAGCTTTCTTT
clone size: few; J gene: TRBJ1-4; V gene: TRBV6-2/TRBV6-3; D gene: .; CDR3 protein: CASSSGTQPASKFF; CDR3 DNA: TGTGCCAGCAGCTCCGGGACGCAGCCCGCGTCTAAGTTTTTT
clone size: many; J gene: TRBJ1-2; V gene: TRBV2; D gene: TRBD1; CDR3 protein: CASGTRTGDIYGYTF; CDR3 DNA: TGTGCCAGCGGGACCCGGACAGGGGACATCTATGGCTACACCTTC
clone size: few; J gene: TRBJ2-4; V gene: TRBV15; D gene: .; CDR3 protein: CATSRGGIQYF; CDR3 DNA: TGTGCCACCAGCCGTGGAGGCATTCAGTACTTC
clone size: many; J gene: TRBJ2-1; V gene: TRBV24-1; D gene: .; CDR3 protein: CATSDLPTSSGENEQFF; CDR3 DNA: TGTGCCACCAGTGATTTACCCACTAGTTCAGGAGAAAATGAGCAGTTCTTC
clone size: few; J gene: TRBJ1-1; V gene: TRBV20-1; D gene: .; CDR3 protein: CSATIPGRRNTETFF; CDR3 DNA: TGCAGTGCTACTATTCCGGGACGGAGGAACACTGAAACTTTCTTT
clone size: few; J gene: TRBJ1-3; V gene: TRBV7-9; D gene: .; CDR3 protein: CASSRGNLGNTIYF; CDR3 DNA: TGTGCCAGCAGCCGGGGCAACCTAGGAAACACCATATATTTT
clone size: .; J gene: TRBJ2-2; V gene: TRBV24-1; D gene: TRBD1; CDR3 protein: CATSEFRGQGTTGELFF; CDR3 DNA: TGTGCCACCAGTGAATTCCGGGGACAGGGGACCACCGGGGAGCTGTTTTTT
clone size: few; J gene: TRBJ2-7; V gene: TRBV20-1; D gene: .; CDR3 protein: CSARELGGGLPYEQYF; CDR3 DNA: TGCAGTGCTAGAGAGCTAGGCGGGGGCCTTCCCTACGAGCAGTACTTC
clone size: few; J gene: TRBJ1-2; V gene: TRBV2; D gene: TRBD1; CDR3 protein: CASSPGQTLYGHTF; CDR3 DNA: TGTGCCAGCAGCCCGGGACAGACGCTCTATGGCCACACCTTC
clone size: .; J gene: TRBJ1-2; V gene: TRBV6-1; D gene: .; CDR3 protein: CASSPYESRYGYTF; CDR3 DNA: TGTGCCAGCAGTCCCTATGAGTCTCGCTATGGCTACACCTTC
clone size: many; J gene: TRBJ2-5; V gene: TRBV12-3/TRBV12-4; D gene: .; CDR3 protein: CASARARVVQETQYF; CDR3 DNA: TGTGCCAGCGCCCGGGCCAGGGTAGTTCAAGAGACCCAGTACTTC
clone size: many; J gene: TRBJ2-7; V gene: TRBV9; D gene: TRBD1; CDR3 protein: CASSVEPGTGTYEQYF; CDR3 DNA: TGTGCCAGCAGCGTAGAGCCCGGGACAGGGACCTACGAGCAGTACTTC
clone size: many; J gene: TRBJ1-1; V gene: TRBV10-3; D gene: TRBD1; CDR3 protein: CAIKSQGETEAFF; CDR3 DNA: TGTGCCATCAAGTCACAGGGGGAGACTGAAGCTTTCTTT
clone size: .; J gene: TRBJ2-1; V gene: TRBV19; D gene: TRBD1; CDR3 protein: CASSRVQGATYNEQFF; CDR3 DNA: TGTGCCAGTAGTCGCGTACAGGGGGCCACCTACAATGAGCAGTTCTTC
clone size: few; J gene: TRBJ1-1; V gene: TRBV4-2; D gene: .; CDR3 protein: CASSQVGGITEAFF; CDR3 DNA: TGTGCCAGCAGTCAAGTTGGGGGGATCACTGAAGCTTTCTTT
clone size: .; J gene: TRBJ1-2; V gene: TRBV12-3/TRBV12-4; D gene: TRBD1; CDR3 protein: CASSRTGPGYTF; CDR3 DNA: TGTGCCAGCAGTAGGACAGGGCCTGGCTACACCTTC
clone size: many; J gene: TRBJ2-1; V gene: TRBV11-2; D gene: TRBD2; CDR3 protein: CASSPPSASGGALYNEQFF; CDR3 DNA: TGTGCCAGCAGCCCACCCTCTGCTAGCGGGGGGGCCCTCTACAATGAGCAGTTCTTC
clone size: many; J gene: TRBJ2-5; V gene: TRBV5-6; D gene: .; CDR3 protein: CASSFRNQETQYF; CDR3 DNA: TGTGCCAGCAGCTTTCGCAACCAAGAGACCCAGTACTTC
clone size: many; J gene: TRBJ2-1; V gene: TRBV24-1; D gene: .; CDR3 protein: CATSDLPRGSEQFF; CDR3 DNA: TGTGCCACCAGTGATTTGCCTCGGGGGTCAGAGCAGTTCTTC
clone size: .; J gene: TRBJ1-4; V gene: TRBV30; D gene: .; CDR3 protein: CAWSVQGEKLFF; CDR3 DNA: TGTGCCTGGAGTGTACAGGGTGAAAAACTGTTTTTT
clone size: many; J gene: TRBJ2-1; V gene: TRBV20-1; D gene: .; CDR3 protein: CRGARGNEQFF; CDR3 DNA: TGCAGGGGGGCACGGGGCAATGAGCAGTTCTTC
clone size: .; J gene: TRBJ1-6; V gene: TRBV18; D gene: .; CDR3 protein: CASSPNLAVADNSPLHF; CDR3 DNA: TGTGCCAGCTCACCGAATTTAGCGGTGGCGGATAATTCACCCCTCCACTTT
clone size: many; J gene: TRBJ2-2; V gene: TRBV5-1; D gene: .; CDR3 protein: CASSLVQGNTGELFF; CDR3 DNA: TGCGCCAGCAGCTTGGTTCAGGGGAACACCGGGGAGCTGTTTTTT
clone size: many; J gene: TRBJ2-6; V gene: TRBV20-1; D gene: .; CDR3 protein: CSATAGASGANVLTF; CDR3 DNA: TGCAGTGCAACGGCTGGGGCTTCTGGGGCCAACGTCCTGACTTTC
clone size: many; J gene: TRBJ1-4; V gene: TRBV20-1; D gene: .; CDR3 protein: CSARETLRAVLKLFF; CDR3 DNA: TGCAGTGCTAGAGAGACTTTGAGGGCAGTCTTAAAACTGTTTTTT
clone size: .; J gene: TRBJ1-4; V gene: TRBV29-1; D gene: .; CDR3 protein: CSSSSGDSNEKLFF; CDR3 DNA: TGCAGCTCTTCCTCCGGAGATTCTAATGAAAAACTGTTTTTT
clone size: .; J gene: TRBJ2-4; V gene: TRBV4-3; D gene: .; CDR3 protein: CASSPTNEGEAKNIQYF; CDR3 DNA: TGCGCCAGCAGCCCGACAAACGAGGGGGAAGCCAAAAACATTCAGTACTTC
clone size: few; J gene: TRBJ2-1; V gene: TRBV5-5; D gene: .; CDR3 protein: CASSPLRQGQGEQFF; CDR3 DNA: TGCGCCAGCAGCCCCCTGCGGCAGGGGCAGGGTGAGCAGTTCTTC
clone size: many; J gene: TRBJ2-2; V gene: TRBV18; D gene: TRBD1; CDR3 protein: CASSRGQGANTGELFF; CDR3 DNA: TGTGCCAGCTCACGGGGACAGGGCGCGAACACCGGGGAGCTGTTTTTT
clone size: .; J gene: TRBJ2-3; V gene: TRBV27; D gene: TRBD2; CDR3 protein: CASSTRLAGASTDTQYF; CDR3 DNA: TGTGCCAGCAGTACTAGACTAGCGGGGGCTAGCACAGATACGCAGTATTTT
clone size: few; J gene: TRBJ2-2; V gene: TRBV7-9; D gene: .; CDR3 protein: CASSLYSTNTGELFF; CDR3 DNA: TGTGCCAGCAGCTTATATAGCACGAACACCGGGGAGCTGTTTTTT
clone size: .; J gene: TRBJ1-4; V gene: TRBV7-9; D gene: TRBD1; CDR3 protein: CASSPVLGTGEFEKLFF; CDR3 DNA: TGTGCCAGCAGCCCTGTTCTTGGGACAGGGGAATTTGAAAAACTGTTTTTT
clone size: many; J gene: TRBJ2-3; V gene: TRBV11-2; D gene: .; CDR3 protein: CASSLGNRVGTDTQYF; CDR3 DNA: TGTGCCAGCAGCTTAGGGAACAGAGTCGGCACAGATACGCAGTATTTT
clone size: .; J gene: TRBJ1-6; V gene: TRBV6-9; D gene: .; CDR3 protein: CASSFGHHNSPLHF; CDR3 DNA: TGTGCCAGCAGTTTTGGACACCATAATTCACCCCTCCACTTT
clone size: many; J gene: TRBJ2-3; V gene: TRBV28; D gene: .; CDR3 protein: CASSPRLGTDTQYF; CDR3 DNA: TGTGCCAGCAGTCCCCGACTGGGCACAGATACGCAGTATTTT
clone size: few; J gene: TRBJ2-5; V gene: TRBV6-1; D gene: .; CDR3 protein: CASSEGSIQETQYF; CDR3 DNA: TGTGCCAGCAGTGAAGGGTCTATACAAGAGACCCAGTACTTC
clone size: once; J gene: TRBJ2-1; V gene: TRBV7-9; D gene: .; CDR3 protein: CASSLAYVGAPARLNEQFF; CDR3 DNA: TGTGCCAGCAGCTTAGCGTATGTGGGGGCTCCCGCTAGATTGAATGAGCAGTTCTTC
clone size: .; J gene: TRBJ2-7; V gene: TRBV7-3; D gene: .; CDR3 protein: CASSAPGSYEQYF; CDR3 DNA: TGTGCCAGCAGCGCCCCAGGGTCCTACGAGCAGTACTTC
clone size: many; J gene: TRBJ2-7; V gene: TRBV20-1; D gene: .; CDR3 protein: CSARKTAYEQYF; CDR3 DNA: TGCAGTGCTAGGAAGACAGCTTACGAGCAGTACTTC
clone size: many; J gene: TRBJ1-2; V gene: TRBV18; D gene: TRBD1; CDR3 protein: CASSPPGRGYGYTF; CDR3 DNA: TGTGCCAGCTCACCACCGGGCAGGGGGTATGGCTACACCTTC
clone size: many; J gene: TRBJ1-6; V gene: TRBV5-1; D gene: .; CDR3 protein: CASSFGQTPYNSPLHF; CDR3 DNA: TGCGCCAGCAGCTTTGGACAGACTCCCTATAATTCACCCCTCCACTTT
clone size: many; J gene: TRBJ2-1; V gene: TRBV18; D gene: TRBD1; CDR3 protein: CASSPLWTGHNEQFF; CDR3 DNA: TGTGCCAGCTCACCACTTTGGACAGGGCACAATGAGCAGTTCTTC
clone size: many; J gene: TRBJ2-7; V gene: TRBV6-5; D gene: TRBD2; CDR3 protein: CASSYLTSGGPREQYF; CDR3 DNA: TGTGCCAGCAGTTACCTAACTAGCGGGGGGCCGAGGGAGCAGTACTTC
clone size: .; J gene: TRBJ1-5; V gene: TRBV20-1; D gene: .; CDR3 protein: CSAGDRPDQPQHF; CDR3 DNA: TGCAGTGCTGGCGACAGGCCCGACCAGCCCCAGCATTTT
clone size: few; J gene: TRBJ2-6; V gene: TRBV7-9; D gene: .; CDR3 protein: CASSPGESAGANVLTF; CDR3 DNA: TGTGCCAGCAGCCCGGGGGAGAGTGCTGGGGCCAACGTCCTGACTTTC